The 27 T cell receptor beta chains reported below all come from one sample, sequenced in a study of blood T cell repertoires in COVID-19 (dated by TCRdb to 2020 to 2022). Library preparation was by the immunoSEQ multiplex PCR assay. Not all clones reach the TCRdb copy of this immuneACCESS table, which keeps in-frame sequences only. Checked studies attribute under half of the gap to unresolved V genes and leave the rest unexplained. For this sample the table gives roughly 73,000 clones, of which around 75% were detected only once. The ten largest clones represent 21% of the sample. Sequencing used peripheral blood. The receptors were sampled from a man between 65 and 80 years old with acute or convalescent COVID-19.

V is TRBV5-1 and J is TRBJ1-1; weak D call: TRBD1 (5 bases). Between the trimmed V and J ends, which lost 4 bases and 1 base, there was a span of 14 bases. Per the germline V gene, CDR1 is SGHRS and CDR2 is YFSETQ. CDR3 length: 15 residues. Here the CDR3 reads CASSITTESNTEAFF. The CDR3, as DNA: TGCGCCAGCAGCATTACGACAGAGTCGAACACTGAAGCTTTCTTT.

Only a few counts were recorded for this clone. The rearrangement joins TRBV7-2 to TRBJ2-7; possible D gene TRBD1, 5 bases. The CDR3 is made up of 13 amino acids. Trimming stripped 4 bases from V and 5 bases from J, with 12 bases between. Germline CDR1 reads SGHTA; CDR2 reads FQGNSA. CDR3 sequence: CASSWGSRHEQYF. DNA of the CDR3: TGTGCCAGCAGCTGGGGCTCCAGGCACGAGCAGTACTTC.

The sample holds a few counts of this clone. The chain combines TRBV28 with TRBJ2-7; D gene uncertain. There are 15 residues in the CDR3. Germline V gives CDR1 MDHEN, CDR2 SYDVKM. The ends were cut back, 5 bases at V and 3 bases at J, with 17 bases in the middle. CDR3 sequence reads: CASSGYLTGIYEQYF. In nucleotides, the CDR3 is TGTGCCAGCAGTGGTTATCTAACTGGTATCTACGAGCAGTACTTC. Combining the CDR3 with reference TRBV28 and TRBJ2-7 gives the whole variable domain DVKVTQSSRYLVKRTGEKVFLECVQDMDHENMFWYRQDPGLGLRLIYFSYDVKMKEKGDIPEGYSVSREKKERFSLILESASTNQTSMYLCASSGYLTGIYEQYFGPGTRLTVT.

The count of this clone is one. The chain couples TRBV9 to TRBJ2-3; 8 bases map to TRBD2. Unmatched junction bases numbered 8, after V lost 0 bases and J lost 5 bases. The CDR3 is 16 amino acids. Looked up from germline, CDR1 is SGDLS and CDR2 is YYNGEE. CDR3 protein: CASSVGEREWEDTQYF. CDR3 in DNA: TGTGCCAGCAGCGTAGGGGAGCGGGAGTGGGAAGATACGCAGTATTTT.

This chain joins TRBV14 and TRBJ2-1, with a weak D call TRBD2 (6 bases). V was pared by 2 bases and J by 9 bases, with 14 bases between. The CDR3 runs 14 residues. Germline V gene sequence: CDR1 SGHDN, CDR2 FVKESK. The CDR3: CASSQSRPGLEQFF. The CDR3 region has the DNA TGTGCCAGCAGCCAATCCCGTCCGGGACTTGAGCAGTTCTTC.

This clone occurred many times. The chain has TRBV28 and TRBJ2-3; 9 bases map to TRBD1. The trim removed 5 bases at V and 0 bases at J, leaving 3 bases unmatched. Germline V gene data show CDR1 as MDHEN and CDR2 as SYDVKM. The CDR3 sequence is 15 residues long. CDR3 amino acids: CASSPGTGSTDTQYF. The CDR3 DNA sequence: TGTGCCAGCAGTCCCGGGACAGGGAGCACAGATACGCAGTATTTT.

The genes are TRBV11-1 and TRBJ2-1, with TRBD2 matching over 8 bases. CDR3 length equals 14 residues. V dropped 5 bases and J dropped 9; count of bases not matched to a gene: 9. Germline CDR1 reads SGHAT; CDR2 reads FQDESV (reference sequence). The CDR3 bases are TGTGCCAGCAGCCGTGTGGGACTAGTAGCTGAGCAGTTCTTC. It translates to CASSRVGLVAEQFF. Full variable domain (remainder filled in from reference TRBV11-1 and TRBJ2-1): EAEVAQSPRYKITEKSQAVAFWCDPISGHATLYWYRQILGQGPELLVQFQDESVVDDSQLPKDRFSAERLKGVDSTLKIQPAELGDSAMYLCASSRVGLVAEQFFGPGTRLTVL.

This chain uses TRBV20-1 with TRBJ2-2; no definite D call. Trimming took 7 bases from V and 6 from J, leaving 6 bases between them. Germline V gene sequence: CDR1 DFQATT, CDR2 SNEGSKA (reference sequence). The CDR3 is made up of 10 amino acids. The CDR3 here is CSVYSGELFF. The CDR3 region has the DNA TGCAGTGTCTATTCCGGGGAGCTGTTTTTT.

The table lists this clone with a count of one. The chain couples TRBV15 to TRBJ2-1, with D possibly being TRBD2 (5 bases). Germline V gene sequence: CDR1 LNHNV, CDR2 YYDKDF (reference sequence). Deletions cut 1 base from V and 6 bases from J, with 19 bases between. This CDR3 is built from 17 residues. The CDR3 DNA follows: TGTGCCACCAGCAGAGCCTCCTCCGGACTTAGTAGCAATGAGCAGTTCTTC. It specifies CATSRASSGLSSNEQFF.

The rearrangement uses TRBV10-2 and TRBJ2-7; D gene unclear. This CDR3 has 12 residues. Per the germline V gene, CDR1 is WSHSY and CDR2 is SAAADI. The germline V and J ends were trimmed by 2 bases and 3 bases, with 5 bases remaining between them. The CDR3, as DNA: TGCGCCAGCAGTGAGGTTAACTACGAGCAGTACTTC. It yields the protein CASSEVNYEQYF.

This clone was recorded only once. The V call is TRBV7-2, the J call TRBJ1-5; unclear D gene. Germline V lookup: CDR1 SGHTA, CDR2 FQGNSA. Trimming removed 2 bases from V and 2 bases from J, with 7 bases in between. CDR3 length: 14 amino acids. The CDR3 bases are TGTGCCAGCAGCTTATATGAGGGCAATCAGCCCCAGCATTTT. It codes for CASSLYEGNQPQHF. Variable domain in full (rest from reference TRBV7-2 and TRBJ1-5): GAGVSQSPSNKVTEKGKDVELRCDPISGHTALYWYRQSLGQGLEFLIYFQGNSAPDKSGLPSDRFSAERTGGSVSTLTIQRTQQEDSAVYLCASSLYEGNQPQHFGDGTRLSIL.

The rearrangement joins TRBV5-6 to TRBJ1-1, with D perhaps matching TRBD1 (6 bases). The germline V gene has CDR1 SGHDT and CDR2 YYEEEE. V lost 5 bases and J lost 1, with 12 bases in between. The CDR3 has 14 residues. This CDR3 reads CASRVDRTNTEAFF. CDR3 DNA sequence: TGTGCCAGCAGAGTGGACAGAACGAACACTGAAGCTTTCTTT.

A word on this clone: This same CDR3 is encoded by further DNA sequences in the sample. The DNA of the CDR3 is TGTGCCAGCAGCTTGACAGGAAACACTGAAGCTTTCTTT. This encodes CASSLTGNTEAFF. The chain employs TRBV7-2 and TRBJ1-1; weak D call: TRBD1 (6 bases). Germline V CDR1 and CDR2: SGHTA, FQGNSA. This CDR3 spans 13 amino acids. Trimming shortened V by 3 bases and J by 2 bases, and 7 bases separated the two germline ends.

The chain joins TRBV19 to TRBJ1-5, with D perhaps matching TRBD1 (6 bases). Trimming pared 5 bases from V and 5 bases from J, leaving 19 bases between. CDR3 length: 16 residues. Germline assignment: CDR1 LNHDA and CDR2 SQIVND (reference sequence). CDR3 residues: CASSPSRGGRYQPQHF. CDR3 DNA: TGTGCCAGTAGTCCCTCCCGGGGGGGGCGTTATCAGCCCCAGCATTTT. Complete variable domain (other parts from reference TRBV19 and TRBJ1-5): DGGITQSPKYLFRKEGQNVTLSCEQNLNHDAMYWYRQDPGQGLRLIYYSQIVNDFQKGDIAEGYSVSREKKESFPLTVTSAQKNPTAFYLCASSPSRGGRYQPQHFGDGTRLSIL.

This clone occurred once. The chain recombines TRBV10-3 with TRBJ1-5, with 10 nucleotides matching TRBD1. The germline V gene has CDR1 ENHRY and CDR2 SYGVKD. The V gene end was trimmed by 6 bases and the J gene end by 1 base; junction bases not matched to a gene: 6. CDR3 length: 16 residues. In DNA, the CDR3 is TGTGCCATCAGCTCCGGGACAGGGGCGAGCAATCAGCCCCAGCATTTT. Its protein is CAISSGTGASNQPQHF.

The chain recombines TRBV7-3 with TRBJ2-3, with 9 bases identical to TRBD2. The V segment lost 5 bases and the J segment 2 bases; nucleotides outside the gene matches: 5. This CDR3 comprises 15 residues. Germline V gene sequence: CDR1 SGHTA, CDR2 FQGTGA. The CDR3 nucleotides read TGTGCCAGCAGCGCGGGACTAGCTGCCACAGATACGCAGTATTTT. This encodes CASSAGLAATDTQYF.

The CDR3: CASKGQGSRYEQYF. CDR3 coding DNA: TGTGCCAGCAAAGGACAGGGATCACGCTACGAGCAGTACTTC. The chain combines TRBV19 with TRBJ2-7, with 8 bases matching TRBD1. CDR1 is LNHDA, CDR2 SQIVND, per germline (reference sequence). After removal of 9 bases from V and 3 bases from J, the junction contained 10 bases not matched to a gene. CDR3 size: 14 residues. The entire variable domain, with the rest obtained from reference TRBV19 and TRBJ2-7, is as follows: DGGITQSPKYLFRKEGQNVTLSCEQNLNHDAMYWYRQDPGQGLRLIYYSQIVNDFQKGDIAEGYSVSREKKESFPLTVTSAQKNPTAFYLCASKGQGSRYEQYFGPGTRLTVT.

This sequence joins TRBV6-5 and TRBJ2-3; 7 bases are shared with TRBD1. The junction had 6 bases not matched to a gene; V was cut back by 5 bases and J by 10 bases. Germline V gene data show CDR1 as MNHEY and CDR2 as SVGAGI. This CDR3 spans 12 amino acids. In DNA form, the CDR3 reads TGTGCCAGCAGTCCGACAGGGCTTGCGCAGTATTTT. As protein: CASSPTGLAQYF.

The chain recombines TRBV28 with TRBJ2-7; D is possibly TRBD1 (6 bases). Trimming pared 7 bases from V and 5 bases from J, leaving 15 bases between. Germline lookup yields CDR1 MDHEN and CDR2 SYDVKM. The CDR3 runs 13 residues. The CDR3 region is CASTKDRIDEQYF. In DNA, the CDR3 is TGTGCCAGCACCAAAGACAGGATCGACGAGCAGTACTTC.

V is TRBV5-4 and J is TRBJ2-5, with D possibly matching TRBD2 (6 bases). Germline V gene lookup returns CDR1 SGHNT and CDR2 YYREEE (reference sequence). V was cut by 0 bases and J by 5 bases, with 11 bases left in between. CDR3 length: 14 residues. CDR3: CASSLEEGWETQYF. CDR3 DNA sequence: TGTGCCAGCAGCTTGGAGGAGGGTTGGGAGACCCAGTACTTC.

The chain couples TRBV28 to TRBJ2-3; D ambiguous. Trimming shortened V by 3 bases and J by 2 bases, and 9 bases separated the two germline ends. The CDR3 loop spans 14 amino acids. Germline lookup yields CDR1 MDHEN and CDR2 SYDVKM. The CDR3 DNA reads as TGTGCCAGCAGTTTGGCCAGGTTCACAGATACGCAGTATTTT. This sequence encodes CASSLARFTDTQYF.

This clone was seen only once. The chain uses TRBV7-2 and TRBJ2-5; unclear D gene. This CDR3 spans 11 amino acids. With 3 bases removed from V and 3 bases from J, the gap between germline ends came to 2 bases. CDR1 and CDR2 (germline): SGHTA, FQGNSA. CDR3 loop: CASSFKETQYF. CDR3 bases: TGTGCCAGCAGCTTCAAAGAGACCCAGTACTTC. Combining the CDR3 with reference TRBV7-2 and TRBJ2-5 gives the whole variable domain GAGVSQSPSNKVTEKGKDVELRCDPISGHTALYWYRQSLGQGLEFLIYFQGNSAPDKSGLPSDRFSAERTGGSVSTLTIQRTQQEDSAVYLCASSFKETQYFGPGTRLLVL.

CDR3 region: CASSLINEQFF. CDR3 coding DNA: TGTGCCAGCAGTTTAATAAATGAGCAGTTCTTC. The chain has TRBV28 and TRBJ2-1; D remains ambiguous. The CDR3 consists of 11 residues. V gave up 2 bases and J gave up 7 bases, with 3 bases separating them. CDR1 MDHEN and CDR2 SYDVKM come from the germline V gene.

V gene TRBV4-2 combines with J gene TRBJ1-5; D is unclear. Per germline, CDR1 LGHNA and CDR2 YNFKEQ. V was trimmed by 0 bases and J by 0 bases, leaving 12 bases between them. This CDR3 is 17 amino acids long. This chain's CDR3 is CASSQDGGGFSNQPQHF. The DNA for the CDR3 is TGTGCCAGCAGCCAAGATGGAGGAGGCTTTAGCAATCAGCCCCAGCATTTT.

This clone was counted only a few times. V and J are TRBV6-6 and TRBJ1-1, with 7 positions matching TRBD1. The CDR3 runs to 15 residues. The germline CDR1 and CDR2 sequences are MNHNY and SVGAGI (reference sequence). With V trimmed by 4 bases and J by 6 bases, 11 bases remained unmatched. The CDR3 loop reads CASSSHQEGASEAFF. The CDR3 DNA reads TGTGCCAGCAGTTCCCACCAGGAGGGGGCCTCTGAAGCTTTCTTT.

V usage is TRBV2 and J usage is TRBJ2-5, with TRBD1 matching over 8 bases. V dropped 4 bases and J dropped 4; count of bases not matched to a gene: 2. The CDR3 is 13 residues long. CDR1 and CDR2 (germline): SNHLY, FYNNEI. The CDR3 is CASSVDRVETQYF. The CDR3 nucleotides are TGTGCCAGCAGTGTGGACAGGGTAGAGACCCAGTACTTC.

V gene TRBV29-1 combines with J gene TRBJ2-7; D unresolved. Germline CDR1 is SQVTM and CDR2 is ANQGSEA. This CDR3 region has 13 residues. Deletions cut 2 bases from V and 0 bases from J, with 8 bases between. CDR3 sequence (DNA): TGCAGCGTTGAATACCCGAGCTCCTACGAGCAGTACTTC. Protein: CSVEYPSSYEQYF.